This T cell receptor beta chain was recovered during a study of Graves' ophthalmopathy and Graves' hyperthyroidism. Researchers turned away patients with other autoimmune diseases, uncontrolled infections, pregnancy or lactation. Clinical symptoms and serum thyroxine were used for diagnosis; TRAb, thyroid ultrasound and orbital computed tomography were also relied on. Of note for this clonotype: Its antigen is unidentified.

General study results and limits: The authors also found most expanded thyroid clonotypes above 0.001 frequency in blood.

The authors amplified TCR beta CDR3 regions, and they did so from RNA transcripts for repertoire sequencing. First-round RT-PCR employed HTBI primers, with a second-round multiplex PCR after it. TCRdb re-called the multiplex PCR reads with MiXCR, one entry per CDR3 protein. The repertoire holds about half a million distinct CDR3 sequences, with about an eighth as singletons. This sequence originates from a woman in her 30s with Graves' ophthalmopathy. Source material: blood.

CDR3 amino acids: CAWSGGRHSAYEQYF. Here the CDR3 DNA reads TGTGCCTGGAGTGGGGGAAGGCACTCCGCCTACGAGCAGTACTTC. The V and J genes are TRBV30 and TRBJ2-7; D unclear. Germline values: CDR1 GTSNPN, CDR2 SVGIG (reference sequence). The CDR3 totals 15 residues. Trimming removed 1 base at V and 2 bases at J, with 15 bases between.